Included here is one TCR beta chain sequence, with context. The germline CDR1 and CDR2 sequences are SGDLS and YYNGEE. V gave up 2 bases and J gave up 6 bases, with 8 bases separating them. This CDR3 comprises 13 residues. One entry per CDR3 protein, called by TCRdb with MiXCR from the 5' RACE reads. The sample has 350,000 to 400,000 distinct CDR3 sequences; roughly 20% are singletons. This sample was taken from a study of CD8 T cells in ankylosing spondylitis. The sample comprised blood, either unsorted or a sorted T cell fraction (not recorded which). The sequence was collected from a male donor with ankylosing spondylitis or in good health (not recorded which). The chain is built from TRBV9 and TRBJ2-2; D unresolved. CDR3 sequence: CASSVGEAGELFF. The DNA of the CDR3 is TGTGCCAGCAGCGTGGGTGAGGCCGGGGAGCTGTTTTTT.